The sequence of this TCR beta chain was determined in a study of blood T cells in healthy people across ages. Germline V gives CDR1 SGHTA, CDR2 FQGNSA. The CDR3 totals 17 residues. Trimming cost V 7 bases and J 5 bases, with 21 bases left between them. The authors extracted at least 5.5 micrograms of total RNA per sample. This clonotype appeared a few times. The second PCR ran roughly 6 to 12 cycles with a sample-barcoded 5' primer and J-beta primers. One entry per CDR3 protein, called by TCRdb with MiXCR from the 5' RACE reads. The profile shows around 750,000 distinct CDR3 sequences, about 55% of them singletons.

The V and J genes are TRBV7-2 and TRBJ1-6; D not resolved. The source is a man older than 75 in good health. Sequenced sample: blood. The CDR3 loop is CASNPNFSPFHNSPLHF. As DNA, the CDR3 is TGTGCCAGCAACCCGAACTTTTCCCCCTTCCATAATTCACCCCTCCACTTT.